The present T cell receptor (beta chain) was sequenced within a study of blood T cell repertoires in COVID-19. At the level of the study: Sites in the United States, Italy and Spain provided acute and convalescent COVID-19 samples. Sources were T cells, B-cell-depleted T cells, or PBMCs; the material itself was cDNA or gDNA.

Germline values: CDR1 SGHNT, CDR2 YYREEE (reference sequence). V lost 4 bases, J lost 0 bases, and 3 bases stayed unmatched. The CDR3 runs 14 residues. Per the authors' pipeline: Scientists estimated how many nucleated cells there were by amplifying reference gene primers. Assay: immunoSEQ multiplex PCR; the TCRdb copy retains only in-frame clones and omits some. From that table come the V and J calls and clone size; the DNA was used to work out D and trimming. The sample consists of 170,000 or so clones, 89% of them appearing once. The sequence was obtained from a young man who had recovered from COVID-19. Sequencing was performed on peripheral blood. The rearrangement joins TRBV5-4 to TRBJ2-5; 7 bases line up with TRBD1. Here the CDR3 reads CASSTGTDQETQYF. CDR3 DNA: TGTGCCAGCAGCACCGGGACAGACCAAGAGACCCAGTACTTC.